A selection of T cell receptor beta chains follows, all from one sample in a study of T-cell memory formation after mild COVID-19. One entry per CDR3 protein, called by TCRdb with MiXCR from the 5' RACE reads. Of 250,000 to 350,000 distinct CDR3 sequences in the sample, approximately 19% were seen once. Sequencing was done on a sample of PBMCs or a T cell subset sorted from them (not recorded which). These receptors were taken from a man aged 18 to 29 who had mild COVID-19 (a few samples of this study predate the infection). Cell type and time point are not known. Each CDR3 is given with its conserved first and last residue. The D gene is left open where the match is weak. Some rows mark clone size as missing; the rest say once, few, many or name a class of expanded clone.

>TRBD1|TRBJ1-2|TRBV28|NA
TGTGCCAGCAGTTTACTCGGACAGGCCTCTAACTATGGCTACACCTTC
CASSLLGQASNYGYTF
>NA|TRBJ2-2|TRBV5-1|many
TGCGCCAGCACCTTGGGATCCTTAGCAACCACCGGGGAGCTGTTTTTT
CASTLGSLATTGELFF
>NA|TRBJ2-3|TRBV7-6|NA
TGTGCCAGCAGTCCCCTCGCATCCGGTAGCACAGATACGCAGTATTTT
CASSPLASGSTDTQYF
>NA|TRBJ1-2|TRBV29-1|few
TGCAGCGTTGGCACGGGGGGGCCCTATGGCTACACCTTC
CSVGTGGPYGYTF
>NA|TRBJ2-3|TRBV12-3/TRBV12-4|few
TGTGCCAGCATCAGGACTAACACAGATACGCAGTATTTT
CASIRTNTDTQYF
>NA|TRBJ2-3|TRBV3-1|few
TGTGCCAGCAGCCAAGGACGCCCCCCGAGGGCAGATACGCAGTATTTT
CASSQGRPPRADTQYF
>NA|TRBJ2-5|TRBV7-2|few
TGTGCCAGCAGAAGCGGCAACCAAGAGACCCAGTACTTC
CASRSGNQETQYF
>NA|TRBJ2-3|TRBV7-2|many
TGTGCCAGCAGCTTTGAGTTAGCTGTTATGGGTACGCAGTATTTT
CASSFELAVMGTQYF
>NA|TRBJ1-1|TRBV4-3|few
TGCGCCAGCAGCCAAGAGGTATGGGCCATAGAAGCTTTCTTT
CASSQEVWAIEAFF
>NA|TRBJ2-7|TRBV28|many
TGTGCCAGCAGTTTACTGGTTAGTGAGCAGTACTTC
CASSLLVSEQYF
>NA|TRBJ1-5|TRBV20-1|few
TGCAGTGCTGGACAGCCCAATCAGCCCCAGCATTTT
CSAGQPNQPQHF
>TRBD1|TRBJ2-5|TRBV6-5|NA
TGTGCCAGCAGCCGCACAGGGGCGGGAGAGACCCAGTACTTC
CASSRTGAGETQYF
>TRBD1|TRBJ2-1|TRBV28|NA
TGTGCCAGCAGGATCACAGGGGGGCTATACAGTGAGCAGTTCTTC
CASRITGGLYSEQFF
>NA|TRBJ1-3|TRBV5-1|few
TGCGCCAGCAGCTTTGAAGGAAACACCATATATTTT
CASSFEGNTIYF
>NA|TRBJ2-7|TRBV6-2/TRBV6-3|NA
TGTGCCAGCAGTTACTCGATTGGTGTCCCCACGACAGGACTTAGCTCCTACGAGCAGTACTTC
CASSYSIGVPTTGLSSYEQYF
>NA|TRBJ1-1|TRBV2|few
TGTGCCAGCAGTGAATCCCCGGACATATTTGAAGCTTTCTTT
CASSESPDIFEAFF
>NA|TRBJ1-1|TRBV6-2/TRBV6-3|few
TGTGCCAGCAGTTACGTGGGGAAGACTGAAGCTTTCTTT
CASSYVGKTEAFF
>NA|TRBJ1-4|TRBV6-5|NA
TGTGCCAGCAGTTACTCAGCTTGGGCAGGCTCTAATGAAAAACTGTTTTTT
CASSYSAWAGSNEKLFF
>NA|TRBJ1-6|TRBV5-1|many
TGCGCCAGCAGCTTGGGGGACCGCCTGTATTCACCCCTCCACTTT
CASSLGDRLYSPLHF
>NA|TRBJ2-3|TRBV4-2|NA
TGTGCCAGCAGCCAAGTAAGGACGAGCGCAGATACGCAGTATTTT
CASSQVRTSADTQYF
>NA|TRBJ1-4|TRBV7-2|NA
TGTGCCAGCAGCTCTTTTGGGAAGGAAAAACTGTTTTTT
CASSSFGKEKLFF
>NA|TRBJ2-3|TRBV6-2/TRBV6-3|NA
TGTGCCAGCTCCCCCAGTCCGAATACGCAGTATTTT
CASSPSPNTQYF
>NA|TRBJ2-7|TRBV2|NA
TGTGCCAGCAGTGAAGGACGGCAGTACTTC
CASSEGRQYF
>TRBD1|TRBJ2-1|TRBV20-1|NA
TGCAGTGCTAGGGGACAGAACAATGAGCAGTTCTTC
CSARGQNNEQFF
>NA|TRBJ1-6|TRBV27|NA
TGTGCCAGCAGGAGTCCTAATAATTCACCCCTCCACTTT
CASRSPNNSPLHF
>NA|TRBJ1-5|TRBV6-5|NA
TGTGCCAGCAGTTACTCGGAGGGCAATCAGCCCCAGCATTTT
CASSYSEGNQPQHF
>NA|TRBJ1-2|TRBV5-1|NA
TGCGCCAGCAGCGGCGGGGACGGGAACTATGGCTACACCTTC
CASSGGDGNYGYTF
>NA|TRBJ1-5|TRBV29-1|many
TGCAGCGTTTTAGTAGGCAATCAGCCCCAGCATTTT
CSVLVGNQPQHF
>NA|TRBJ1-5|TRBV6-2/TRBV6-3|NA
TGTGCCAGCAGACTGCCGAATCAGCCCCAGCATTTT
CASRLPNQPQHF
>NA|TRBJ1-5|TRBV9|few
TGTGCCAGCAGCGGGACACCCTATAGCAATCAGCCCCAGCATTTT
CASSGTPYSNQPQHF
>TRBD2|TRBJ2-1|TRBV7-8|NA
TGTGCCAGCAGCTTACTGGTAGCGGGGGTTTATGATGAGCAGTTCTTC
CASSLLVAGVYDEQFF
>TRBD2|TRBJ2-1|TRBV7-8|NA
TGTGCCAGCAGCTTACGAGCGGGGGGAATGTATGAGCAGTTCTTC
CASSLRAGGMYEQFF
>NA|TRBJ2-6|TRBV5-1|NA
TGCGCCAGCAGCTTGGAGACCCCAGGGGCTGGGGCCAACGTCCTGACTTTC
CASSLETPGAGANVLTF
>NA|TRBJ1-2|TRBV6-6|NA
TGTGCCAGCAGTTACTCGCCGGACTATGGCTACACCTTC
CASSYSPDYGYTF
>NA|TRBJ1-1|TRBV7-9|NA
TGTGCCAGCAGCTCCTCCAATTGGTTGAACACTGAAGCTTTCTTT
CASSSSNWLNTEAFF
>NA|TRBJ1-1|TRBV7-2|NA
TGTGCCAGCAGCTCTCCAGGGCCCCGAGCTTTCTTT
CASSSPGPRAFF
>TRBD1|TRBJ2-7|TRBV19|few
TGTGCCAGTAGTCCCCAGGGGGTATTTACCTTTACCTACGAGCAGTACTTC
CASSPQGVFTFTYEQYF
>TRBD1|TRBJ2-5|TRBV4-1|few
TGCGCCAGCAGCCAGCCGACAGGGGGCGAAGAGACCCAGTACTTC
CASSQPTGGEETQYF
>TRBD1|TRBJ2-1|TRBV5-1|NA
TGCGCCAGCAGCTTGGCCGGGACAGGAAATGAGCAGTTCTTC
CASSLAGTGNEQFF
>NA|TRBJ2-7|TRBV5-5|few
TGTGCCAGCAGCCTAACTCCGAGCCTCTCCTACGAGCAGTACTTC
CASSLTPSLSYEQYF
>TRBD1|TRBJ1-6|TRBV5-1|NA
TGCGCCAGCAGCTGGGGAACGACAGGGGTGAATTCACCCCTCCACTTT
CASSWGTTGVNSPLHF
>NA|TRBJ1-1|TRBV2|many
TGTGCCAGCAGAGAAAACAGGAACACTGAAGCTTTCTTT
CASRENRNTEAFF
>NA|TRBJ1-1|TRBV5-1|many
TGCGCCAGCAGCTTGCTGGCCTACACTGAAGCTTTCTTT
CASSLLAYTEAFF
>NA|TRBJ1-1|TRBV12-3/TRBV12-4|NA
TGTGCCAGCCTATTCCAAGCGAACACTGAAGCTTTCTTT
CASLFQANTEAFF
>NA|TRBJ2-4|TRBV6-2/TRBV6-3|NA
TGTGCCAGCAAAAGCGGACCCGTAAAAAACATTCAGTACTTC
CASKSGPVKNIQYF
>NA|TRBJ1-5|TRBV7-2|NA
TGTGCCAGCAGCGCCGGGACTGCCGACAATCAGCCCCAGCATTTT
CASSAGTADNQPQHF
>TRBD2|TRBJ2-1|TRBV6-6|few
TGTGCCAGCACCCCGACTAGCGGGGGGTCACCTGCCTACAATGAGCAGTTCTTC
CASTPTSGGSPAYNEQFF
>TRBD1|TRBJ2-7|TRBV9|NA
TGTGCCAGCAGCCCCACGACAGGGTACCTCCCCTACGAGCAGTACTTC
CASSPTTGYLPYEQYF
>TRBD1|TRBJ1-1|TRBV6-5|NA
TGTGCCAGCACGACAGGGGGGAACACTGAAGCTTTCTTT
CASTTGGNTEAFF